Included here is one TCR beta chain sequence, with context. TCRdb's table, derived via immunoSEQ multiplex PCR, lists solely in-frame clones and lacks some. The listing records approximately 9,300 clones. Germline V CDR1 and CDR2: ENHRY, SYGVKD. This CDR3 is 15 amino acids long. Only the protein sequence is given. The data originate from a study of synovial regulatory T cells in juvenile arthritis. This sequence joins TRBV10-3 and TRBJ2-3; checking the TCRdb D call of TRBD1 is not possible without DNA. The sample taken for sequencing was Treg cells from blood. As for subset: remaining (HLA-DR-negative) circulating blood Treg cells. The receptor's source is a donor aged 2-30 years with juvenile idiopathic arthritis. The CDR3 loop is CAISETGASTDTQYF.